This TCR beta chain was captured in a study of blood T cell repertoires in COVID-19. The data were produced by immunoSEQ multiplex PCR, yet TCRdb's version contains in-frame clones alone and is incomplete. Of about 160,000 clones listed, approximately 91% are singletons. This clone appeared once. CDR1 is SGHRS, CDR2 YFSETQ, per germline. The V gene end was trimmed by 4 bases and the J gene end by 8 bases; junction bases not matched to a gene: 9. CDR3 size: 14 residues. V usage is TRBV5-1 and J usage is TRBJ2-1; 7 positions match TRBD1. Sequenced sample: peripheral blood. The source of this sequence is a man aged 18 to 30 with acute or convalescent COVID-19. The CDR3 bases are TGCGCCAGCAGCCCGGACAGGTCCCAAGATGAGCAGTTCTTC. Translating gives CASSPDRSQDEQFF.